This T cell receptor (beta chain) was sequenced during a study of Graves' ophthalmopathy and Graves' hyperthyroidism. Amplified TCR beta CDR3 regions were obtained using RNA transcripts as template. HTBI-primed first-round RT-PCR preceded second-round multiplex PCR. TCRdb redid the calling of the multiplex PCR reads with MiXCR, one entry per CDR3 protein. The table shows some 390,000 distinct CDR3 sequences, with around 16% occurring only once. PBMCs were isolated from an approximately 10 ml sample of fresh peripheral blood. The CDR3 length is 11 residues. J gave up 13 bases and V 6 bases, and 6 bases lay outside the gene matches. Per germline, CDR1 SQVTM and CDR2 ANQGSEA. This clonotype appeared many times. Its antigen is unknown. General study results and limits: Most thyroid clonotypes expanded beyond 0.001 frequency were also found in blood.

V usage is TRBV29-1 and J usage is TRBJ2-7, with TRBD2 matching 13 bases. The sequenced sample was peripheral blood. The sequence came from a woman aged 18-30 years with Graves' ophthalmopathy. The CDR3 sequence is CSVILAGGRYF. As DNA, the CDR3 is TGCAGCGTCATACTAGCGGGGGGGCGATACTTC.